These 6 T cell receptor beta chains originate from one sample sequenced in a study of T cell responses to AZD1222 COVID-19 vaccine. Assay used: immunoSEQ multiplex PCR; TCRdb lists only in-frame clones, some missing. The repertoire consists of approximately 150,000 clones, with about 89% occurring once and the leading ten covering about 1.5%. The material sequenced was peripheral blood, taken on day 0 of AZD1222 vaccination. These receptors were obtained from an adult in good health.

The chain uses TRBV24-1 and TRBJ2-2; 8 bases agree with TRBD2. CDR3 length: 16 amino acids. Germline values: CDR1 KGHDR, CDR2 SFDVKD. The ends lost 4 bases at V and 4 bases at J; junction bases unmatched: 7. The CDR3 nucleotides are TGTGCCACCAGTGACCCCTTTCGGGGGGGCACCGGGGAGCTGTTTTTT. Protein: CATSDPFRGGTGELFF.

The rearrangement links TRBV28 to TRBJ2-7; 7 bases match TRBD2. V gave up 8 bases and J gave up 0 bases; unmatched junction bases: 7. CDR1 and CDR2 (germline): MDHEN, SYDVKM. The CDR3 runs to 14 residues. The CDR3 loop reads CASAQGLPSYEQYV. In DNA form, the CDR3 reads TGTGCCAGCGCCCAGGGACTACCCTCCTACGAGCAGTACGTC.

The rearrangement joins TRBV29-1 to TRBJ2-5; the D gene is possibly TRBD2 (6 bases). The V gene's germline CDR1 is SQVTM and CDR2 ANQGSEA. The length of the CDR3 is 12 residues. V was cut by 6 bases and J by 5 bases, with 13 bases left in between. As DNA, the CDR3 is TGCAGCGTCGGAAACGCGGGGGAGACCCAGTACTTC. It yields the protein CSVGNAGETQYF.

The J gene is TRBJ1-5, the V gene TRBV27; TRBD1 might be the D (6 bases). V lost 6 bases, J lost 1 base, and 10 bases lay in between. The CDR3 loop spans 14 amino acids. The germline V gene encodes CDR1 MNHEY and CDR2 SMNVEV (reference sequence). In DNA, the CDR3 is TGTGCCAGCAGCCCAGGGGCCAGCAATCAGCCCCAGCATTTT. Its translation is CASSPGASNQPQHF.

The rearrangement uses TRBV13 and TRBJ2-5, with no clear D. This CDR3 is built from 13 residues. Deletions cut 1 base from V and 0 bases from J, with 3 bases between. Germline lookup yields CDR1 PRHDT and CDR2 FYEKMQ (reference sequence). CDR3 coding DNA: TGTGCCAGCAGCTTAGCAGACCAAGAGACCCAGTACTTC. Amino acid sequence: CASSLADQETQYF.

This rearrangement joins TRBV5-4 to TRBJ2-2; TRBD1 aligns across 10 bases. The CDR3 length is 18 residues. Looked up from germline, CDR1 is SGHNT and CDR2 is YYREEE (reference sequence). The ends lost 4 bases at V and 7 bases at J; junction bases unmatched: 16. Written as DNA, the CDR3 is TGTGCCAGCAGCCAACCGTCACTTGGGACAGGGGTGGGCGGGGAGCTGTTTTTT. Its translation: CASSQPSLGTGVGGELFF.